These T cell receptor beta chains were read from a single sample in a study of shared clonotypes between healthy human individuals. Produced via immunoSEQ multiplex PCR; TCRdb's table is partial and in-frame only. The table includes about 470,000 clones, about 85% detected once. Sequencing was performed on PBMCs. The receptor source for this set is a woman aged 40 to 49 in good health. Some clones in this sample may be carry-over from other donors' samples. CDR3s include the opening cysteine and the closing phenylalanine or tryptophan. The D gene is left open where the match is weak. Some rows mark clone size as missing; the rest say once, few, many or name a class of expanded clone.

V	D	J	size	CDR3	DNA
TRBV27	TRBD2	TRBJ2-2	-	CASSLYRPSGRAGNSGELFF	TGTGCCAGCAGTTTATATCGGCCTAGCGGGAGGGCCGGGAACTCCGGGGAGCTGTTTTTT
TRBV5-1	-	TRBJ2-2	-	CASNSGMAGELFF	TGCGCCAGCAATAGCGGAATGGCCGGGGAGCTGTTTTTT
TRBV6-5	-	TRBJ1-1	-	CASTSPWGHTEAFF	TGTGCCAGCACCTCCCCGTGGGGACACACTGAAGCTTTCTTT
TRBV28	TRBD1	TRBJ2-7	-	CASSRGQTPYEQYF	TGTGCCAGCAGTCGGGGACAGACTCCCTACGAGCAGTACTTC
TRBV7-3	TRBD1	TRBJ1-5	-	CASSLRDRVLGPQHF	TGTGCCAGCAGCTTGAGGGACAGGGTGTTAGGGCCCCAGCATTTT
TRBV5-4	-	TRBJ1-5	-	CASSLTPDNQPQHF	TGTGCCAGCAGCTTGACTCCGGACAATCAGCCCCAGCATTTT
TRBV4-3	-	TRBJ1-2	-	CASSQEFGKELYGYTF	TGCGCCAGCAGCCAAGAGTTTGGGAAGGAGTTATATGGCTACACCTTC
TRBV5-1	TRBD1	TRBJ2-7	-	CASSLEGAYEQYF	TGCGCCAGCAGCTTGGAGGGGGCGTACGAGCAGTACTTC
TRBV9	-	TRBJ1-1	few	CASSVGGDWDTEAFF	TGTGCCAGCAGCGTAGGGGGGGATTGGGACACTGAAGCTTTCTTT
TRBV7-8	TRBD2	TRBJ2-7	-	CASSWTSGKTYEQYF	TGTGCCAGCAGTTGGACTAGCGGAAAAACCTACGAGCAGTACTTC
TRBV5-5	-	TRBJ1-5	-	CASSYDSNQPQHF	TGTGCCAGCAGCTATGATAGCAATCAGCCCCAGCATTTT
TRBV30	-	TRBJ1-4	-	CAIGAPGSNEKLFF	TGTGCCATCGGGGCCCCAGGGTCAAATGAAAAACTGTTTTTT
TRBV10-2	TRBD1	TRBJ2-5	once	CASSEPRDSLGETQYF	TGCGCCAGCAGTGAGCCCCGGGACAGTCTTGGGGAGACCCAGTACTTC
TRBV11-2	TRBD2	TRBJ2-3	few	CASSFTPGLAGETDTQYF	TGTGCCAGCAGCTTTACTCCGGGACTAGCGGGAGAGACAGATACGCAGTATTTT
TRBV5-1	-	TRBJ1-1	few	CASSTLDGYGNTEAFF	TGCGCCAGCAGCACCCTAGATGGGTATGGGAACACTGAAGCTTTCTTT
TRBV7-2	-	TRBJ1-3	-	CASSSGLPNSGNTIYF	TGTGCCAGCAGCTCGGGACTTCCCAACTCTGGAAACACCATATATTTT
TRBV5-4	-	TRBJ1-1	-	CASRSSTGFAEAFF	TGTGCCAGCAGGTCTTCCACAGGGTTCGCTGAAGCTTTCTTT
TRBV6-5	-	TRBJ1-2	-	CASTLTGVSGYTF	TGTGCCAGCACCTTAACGGGGGTATCGGGCTACACCTTC
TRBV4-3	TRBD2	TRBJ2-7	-	CASSQTGLDSYEQYF	TGCGCCAGCAGCCAAACCGGACTAGATTCCTACGAGCAGTACTTC
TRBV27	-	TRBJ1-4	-	CASSLIPNEKLFF	TGTGCCAGCAGTTTAATTCCGAATGAAAAACTGTTTTTT
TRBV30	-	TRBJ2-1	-	CAWSVSLRETEQFF	TGTGCCTGGAGTGTAAGCCTGCGAGAGACTGAGCAGTTCTTC
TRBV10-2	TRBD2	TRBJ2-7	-	CASKLAGIYEQYF	TGCGCCAGCAAACTAGCGGGGATCTACGAGCAGTACTTC
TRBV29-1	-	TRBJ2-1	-	CSVEDRNLPSYNEQFF	TGCAGCGTTGAAGATCGTAACCTCCCCTCCTACAATGAGCAGTTCTTC
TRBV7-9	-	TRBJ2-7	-	CASSLDPPGFSSYEQYF	TGTGCCAGCAGCTTAGATCCCCCCGGGTTTAGCTCCTACGAGCAGTACTTC
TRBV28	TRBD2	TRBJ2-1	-	CALPWGEGRRDEQFF	TGTGCCCTACCGTGGGGGGAGGGCCGCCGCGATGAGCAGTTCTTC
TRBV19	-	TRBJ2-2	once	CASSMSAMGGELFF	TGTGCCAGTAGTATGTCAGCCATGGGAGGGGAGCTGTTTTTT
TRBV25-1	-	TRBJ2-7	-	CASSRLWGDEQYF	TGTGCCAGCAGTCGTCTTTGGGGAGACGAGCAGTACTTC
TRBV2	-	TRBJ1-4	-	CASSPSRGADEKLFF	TGTGCCAGCAGCCCAAGCCGGGGGGCGGATGAAAAACTGTTTTTT
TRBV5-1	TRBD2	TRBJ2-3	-	CASSQRLAGSTDTQYF	TGCGCCAGCAGCCAGAGACTAGCGGGATCCACAGATACGCAGTATTTT
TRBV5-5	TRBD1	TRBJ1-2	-	CASSTTGGDGYTF	TGTGCCAGCAGCACGACAGGGGGAGATGGCTACACCTTC
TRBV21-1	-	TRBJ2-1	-	CASSKGSAHEQFF	TGTGCCAGCAGCAAAGGGAGTGCCCATGAGCAGTTCTTC
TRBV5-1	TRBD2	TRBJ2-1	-	CASSPTVEAGGNNEQFF	TGCGCCAGCAGCCCCACGGTGGAAGCGGGAGGGAACAATGAGCAGTTCTTC
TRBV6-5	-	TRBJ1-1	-	CASSRTWGTEAFF	TGTGCCAGCAGCCGCACCTGGGGTACTGAAGCTTTCTTT
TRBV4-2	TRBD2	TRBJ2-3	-	CASSRAKREGTDTQYF	TGTGCCAGCAGCCGGGCCAAGCGGGAGGGCACAGATACGCAGTATTTT
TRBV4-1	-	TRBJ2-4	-	CASSPTEGAGNIQYF	TGCGCCAGCAGCCCAACGGAGGGGGCGGGTAACATTCAGTACTTC
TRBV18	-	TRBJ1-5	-	CASSPSRGSDQPQHF	TGTGCCAGCTCACCATCGCGCGGAAGTGATCAGCCCCAGCATTTT
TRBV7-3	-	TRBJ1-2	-	CASSLNTGEGYTF	TGTGCCAGCAGCTTAAATACGGGGGAAGGCTACACCTTC
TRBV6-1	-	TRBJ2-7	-	CATKRTADEQYF	TGTGCCACAAAGCGCACAGCGGACGAGCAGTACTTC
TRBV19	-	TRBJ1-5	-	CASSIGRETGYSNQPQHF	TGTGCCAGTAGTATAGGGAGAGAGACAGGTTATAGCAATCAGCCCCAGCATTTT
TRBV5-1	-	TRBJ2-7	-	CASSAGISYEQYF	TGCGCCAGCAGCGCTGGGATCTCCTACGAGCAGTACTTC
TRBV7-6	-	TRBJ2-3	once	CASSTGTDTQYF	TGTGCCAGCAGCACGGGGACAGATACGCAGTATTTT
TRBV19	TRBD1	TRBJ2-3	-	CASKRDSGIKTDTQYF	TGTGCCAGTAAGAGGGACAGTGGTATTAAGACAGATACGCAGTATTTT
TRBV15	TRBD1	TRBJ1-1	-	CATSRDRAGTEAFF	TGTGCCACCAGCAGGGACAGGGCGGGCACTGAAGCTTTCTTT
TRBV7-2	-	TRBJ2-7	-	CASSLGKWEQYF	TGTGCCAGCAGCCTAGGGAAGTGGGAGCAGTACTTC
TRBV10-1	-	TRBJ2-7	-	CASSPEALSYEQYF	TGCGCCAGCAGCCCCGAGGCCCTCTCCTACGAGCAGTACTTC
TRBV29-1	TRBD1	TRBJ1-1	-	CSARQGGNTEAFF	TGCAGCGCCAGACAGGGGGGCAACACTGAAGCTTTCTTT
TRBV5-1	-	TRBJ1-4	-	CASSPRGNEKLFF	TGCGCCAGCAGCCCCCGGGGTAATGAAAAACTGTTTTTT
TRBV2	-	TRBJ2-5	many	CASRRGLREETQYF	TGTGCCAGCAGGCGGGGCTTGAGGGAAGAGACCCAGTACTTC
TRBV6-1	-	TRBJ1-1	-	CASSEARLTEAFF	TGTGCCAGCAGTGAAGCGCGCTTGACTGAAGCTTTCTTT
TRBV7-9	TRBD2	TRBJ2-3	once	CAVLLAGDADTQYF	TGTGCGGTTCTCTTAGCGGGAGACGCAGATACGCAGTATTTT